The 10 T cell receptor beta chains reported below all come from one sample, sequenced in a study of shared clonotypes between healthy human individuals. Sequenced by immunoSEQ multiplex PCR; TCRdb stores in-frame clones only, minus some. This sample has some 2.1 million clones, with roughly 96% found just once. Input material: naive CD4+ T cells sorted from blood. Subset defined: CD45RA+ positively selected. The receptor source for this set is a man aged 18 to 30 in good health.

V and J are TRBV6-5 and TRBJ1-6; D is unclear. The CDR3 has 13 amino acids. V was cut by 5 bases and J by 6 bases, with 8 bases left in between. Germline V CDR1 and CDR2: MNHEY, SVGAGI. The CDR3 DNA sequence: TGTGCCAGCAGTACCGCGTTTAATTCACCCCTCCACTTT. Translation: CASSTAFNSPLHF.

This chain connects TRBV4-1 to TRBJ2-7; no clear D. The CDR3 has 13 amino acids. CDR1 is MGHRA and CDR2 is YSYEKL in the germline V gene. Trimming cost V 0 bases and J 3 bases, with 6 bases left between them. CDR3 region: CASSQEWSYEQYF. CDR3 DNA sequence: TGCGCCAGCAGCCAAGAGTGGAGCTACGAGCAGTACTTC.

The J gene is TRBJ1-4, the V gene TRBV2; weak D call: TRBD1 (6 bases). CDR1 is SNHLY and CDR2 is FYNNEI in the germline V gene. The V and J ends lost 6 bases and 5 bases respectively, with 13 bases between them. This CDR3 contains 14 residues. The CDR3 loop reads CASSGQTNNEKLFF. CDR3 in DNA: TGTGCCAGCAGCGGACAGACTAACAATGAAAAACTGTTTTTT.

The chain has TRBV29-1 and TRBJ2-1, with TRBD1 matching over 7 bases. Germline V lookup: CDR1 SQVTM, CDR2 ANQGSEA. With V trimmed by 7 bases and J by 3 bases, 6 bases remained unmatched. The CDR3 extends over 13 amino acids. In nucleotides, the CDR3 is TGCAGCGCACCGGGACAGATCTACAATGAGCAGTTCTTC. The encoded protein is CSAPGQIYNEQFF.

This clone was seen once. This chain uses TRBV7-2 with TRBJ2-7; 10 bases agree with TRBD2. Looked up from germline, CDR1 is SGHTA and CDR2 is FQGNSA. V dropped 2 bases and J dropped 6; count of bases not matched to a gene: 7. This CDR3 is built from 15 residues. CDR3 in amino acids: CASSLSGRAVLEQYF. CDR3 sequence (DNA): TGTGCCAGCAGCTTAAGCGGGAGGGCCGTACTCGAGCAGTACTTC.

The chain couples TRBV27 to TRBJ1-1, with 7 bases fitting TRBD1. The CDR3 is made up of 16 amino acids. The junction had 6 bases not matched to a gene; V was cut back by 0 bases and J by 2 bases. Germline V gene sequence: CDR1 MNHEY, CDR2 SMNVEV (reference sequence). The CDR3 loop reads CASSLSPGQINTEAFF. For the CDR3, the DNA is TGTGCCAGCAGTTTATCCCCGGGACAGATTAACACTGAAGCTTTCTTT.

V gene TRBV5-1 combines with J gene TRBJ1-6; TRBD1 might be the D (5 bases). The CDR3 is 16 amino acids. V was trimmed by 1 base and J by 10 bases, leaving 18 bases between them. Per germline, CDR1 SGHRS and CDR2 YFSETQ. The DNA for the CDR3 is TGCGCCAGCAGCTTGTTTTCGGACAACGTAGCGTCACCCCTCCACTTT. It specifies CASSLFSDNVASPLHF. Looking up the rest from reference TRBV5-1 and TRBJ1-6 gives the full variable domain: KAGVTQTPRYLIKTRGQQVTLSCSPISGHRSVSWYQQTPGQGLQFLFEYFSETQRNKGNFPGRFSGRQFSNSRSEMNVSTLELGDSALYLCASSLFSDNVASPLHFGNGTRLTVT.

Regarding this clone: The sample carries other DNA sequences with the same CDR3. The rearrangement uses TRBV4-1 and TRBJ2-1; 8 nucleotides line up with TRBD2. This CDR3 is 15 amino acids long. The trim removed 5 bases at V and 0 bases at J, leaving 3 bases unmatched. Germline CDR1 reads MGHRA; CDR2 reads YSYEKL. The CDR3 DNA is TGCGCCAGCAGCTTAGCGGGGAGCTCCTACAATGAGCAGTTCTTC. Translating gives CASSLAGSSYNEQFF.

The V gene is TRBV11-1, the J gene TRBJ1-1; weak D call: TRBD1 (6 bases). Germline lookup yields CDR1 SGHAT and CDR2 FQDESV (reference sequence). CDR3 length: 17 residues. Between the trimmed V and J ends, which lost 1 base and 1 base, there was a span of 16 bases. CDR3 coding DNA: TGTGCCAGCAGCTTAGAGACAGGATGGCAGCAGAACACTGAAGCTTTCTTT. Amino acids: CASSLETGWQQNTEAFF.

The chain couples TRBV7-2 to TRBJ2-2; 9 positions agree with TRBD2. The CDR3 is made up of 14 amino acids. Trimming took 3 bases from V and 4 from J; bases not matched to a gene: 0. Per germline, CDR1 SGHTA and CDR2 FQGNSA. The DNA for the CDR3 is TGTGCCAGCAGCTTTAGCGGGGGCACCGGGGAGCTGTTTTTT. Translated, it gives CASSFSGGTGELFF. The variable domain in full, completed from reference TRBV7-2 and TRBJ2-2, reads GAGVSQSPSNKVTEKGKDVELRCDPISGHTALYWYRQSLGQGLEFLIYFQGNSAPDKSGLPSDRFSAERTGGSVSTLTIQRTQQEDSAVYLCASSFSGGTGELFFGEGSRLTVL.